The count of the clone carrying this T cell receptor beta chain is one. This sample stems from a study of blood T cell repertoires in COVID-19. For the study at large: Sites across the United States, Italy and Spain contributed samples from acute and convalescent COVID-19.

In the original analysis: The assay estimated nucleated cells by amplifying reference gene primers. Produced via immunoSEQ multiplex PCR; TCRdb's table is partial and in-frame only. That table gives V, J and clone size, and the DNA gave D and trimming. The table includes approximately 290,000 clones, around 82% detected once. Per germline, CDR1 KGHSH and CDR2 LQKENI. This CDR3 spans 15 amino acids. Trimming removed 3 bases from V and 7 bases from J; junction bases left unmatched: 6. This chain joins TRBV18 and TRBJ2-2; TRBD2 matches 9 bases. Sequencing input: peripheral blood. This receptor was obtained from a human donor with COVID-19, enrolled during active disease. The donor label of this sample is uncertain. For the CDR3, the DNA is TGTGCCAGCTCACCGTTAGCGGGAGCCGACGGGGAGCTGTTTTTT. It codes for CASSPLAGADGELFF.